One TCR beta chain is described in this entry. The sample belongs to a study of blood T cell repertoires in COVID-19. Looking at the study overall: Samples came from the United States, Italy and Spain, spanning acute and convalescent COVID-19. Nucleic acid was either cDNA or gDNA, and it came from T cells, B-cell-depleted T cells, or PBMCs.

Germline assignment: CDR1 SGHDN and CDR2 FVKESK. CDR3 size: 15 residues. V was trimmed by 0 bases and J by 4 bases, leaving 12 bases between them. In the study's own analysis: Nucleated cell number was recorded as an estimate derived from reference gene primer amplification. Generated by immunoSEQ multiplex PCR, the TCRdb table keeps only in-frame clones and is missing some. V, J and clone size derive from that table, while D and trimming were established from the DNA sequence. The table shows about 250,000 clones, with 84% occurring only once. The chain combines TRBV14 with TRBJ1-1, with D possibly matching TRBD1 (5 bases). The receptor comes from a man aged 50 to 59 with acute or convalescent COVID-19. The sample comprised peripheral blood. The CDR3 nucleotides are TGTGCCAGCAGCCAAGATAGACAGTCTGGCACTGAAGCTTTCTTT. Its protein is CASSQDRQSGTEAFF.